This TCR beta chain emerged from a study of T-cell reconstitution after alpha-beta-depleted transplantation in children. Ten or more counts support this clonotype. Unique molecular identifiers were incorporated into the prepared TCRbeta library. TCRdb ran MiXCR on the PCR reads and lists one entry per CDR3 protein. The sample has 200,000 to 300,000 distinct CDR3 sequences; about 12% are singletons. Germline assignment: CDR1 SGHDN and CDR2 FVKESK. This CDR3 has 17 amino acids. V gave up 4 bases and J gave up 3 bases, with 22 bases separating them. The receptor's source is a human donor who donated a stem cell graft to a child with acute lymphoblastic leukemia. The sequencing here drew on PBMCs from the stem cell graft donor, taken from the stem cell graft. The chain uses TRBV14 and TRBJ2-7; tentative D call: TRBD2 (6 bases). Written as DNA, the CDR3 is TGTGCCAGCAGCCCCGGAAACGGGAGTCCTTCGTACTACGAGCAGTACTTC. This gives the protein CASSPGNGSPSYYEQYF.